This T cell receptor beta chain appears in the sequencing data of a study of CD8 T cells in Susac syndrome. The authors reverse transcribed roughly 0.5 to 1 ug RNA with random hexamers. TCRdb analysed the immunoSEQ multiplex PCR reads with MiXCR anew, one entry per CDR3 protein. The sample has 70,000 to 75,000 distinct CDR3 sequences, about 92% seen once; the top ten hold more than 0.13%. This CDR3 is 12 amino acids long. CDR1 and CDR2 from the germline V gene are DFQATT and SNEGSKA (reference sequence). V was pared by 5 bases and J by 7 bases, with 12 bases between. The sequencing input was CD4+ T cells from PBMCs. J is TRBJ2-1 and V is TRBV20-1, with a possible D match to TRBD1 (5 bases). The sequence was collected from a human donor with Susac syndrome. The CDR3 DNA sequence: TGCAGTGCTTCTAGGGGCTGGAATGAGCAGTTCTTC. Its protein is CSASRGWNEQFF.